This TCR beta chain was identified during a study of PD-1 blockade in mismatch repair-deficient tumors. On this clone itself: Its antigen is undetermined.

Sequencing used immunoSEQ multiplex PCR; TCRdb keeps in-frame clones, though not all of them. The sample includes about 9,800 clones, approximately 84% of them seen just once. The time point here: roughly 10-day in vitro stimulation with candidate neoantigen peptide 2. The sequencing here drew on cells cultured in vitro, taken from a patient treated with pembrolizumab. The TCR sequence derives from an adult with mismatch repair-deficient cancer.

The CDR3 DNA reads TGTGCCGCCGGAGGCGGTGAAAAACTGTTTTTT. Protein: CAAGGGEKLFF. The chain joins TRBV28 to TRBJ1-4; unclear D gene. Germline CDR1 is MDHEN and CDR2 is SYDVKM. This CDR3 has 11 amino acids. Trimming took off 11 bases at V and 7 bases at J, with 11 bases between the two ends. The variable domain in full, with the rest retrieved from reference TRBV28 and TRBJ1-4, is DVKVTQSSRYLVKRTGEKVFLECVQDMDHENMFWYRQDPGLGLRLIYFSYDVKMKEKGDIPEGYSVSREKKERFSLILESASTNQTSMYLCAAGGGEKLFFGSGTQLSVL.